In this sample, the clone carrying this T cell receptor (beta chain) turned up once. This sample is drawn from a study of T cell changes during pregnancy in multiple sclerosis. Germline V gene lookup returns CDR1 SGDLS and CDR2 YYNGEE. The CDR3 contains 16 residues. V dropped 4 bases and J dropped 2 bases, with 17 bases sitting between them. TCRdb's copy holds only in-frame clones and misses some; the assay was immunoSEQ multiplex PCR. The sample yields about 77,000 clones, over 75% seen once. The source of this sequence is a female donor with multiple sclerosis, enrolled in a pregnancy study. This material consisted of peripheral blood, taken before pregnancy. This rearrangement joins TRBV9 to TRBJ2-3; the D gene is possibly TRBD1 (6 bases). The CDR3 nucleotides read TGTGCCAGCAGCACCCGTCGGACAGATTCCACAGATACGCAGTATTTT. Amino acid sequence: CASSTRRTDSTDTQYF.